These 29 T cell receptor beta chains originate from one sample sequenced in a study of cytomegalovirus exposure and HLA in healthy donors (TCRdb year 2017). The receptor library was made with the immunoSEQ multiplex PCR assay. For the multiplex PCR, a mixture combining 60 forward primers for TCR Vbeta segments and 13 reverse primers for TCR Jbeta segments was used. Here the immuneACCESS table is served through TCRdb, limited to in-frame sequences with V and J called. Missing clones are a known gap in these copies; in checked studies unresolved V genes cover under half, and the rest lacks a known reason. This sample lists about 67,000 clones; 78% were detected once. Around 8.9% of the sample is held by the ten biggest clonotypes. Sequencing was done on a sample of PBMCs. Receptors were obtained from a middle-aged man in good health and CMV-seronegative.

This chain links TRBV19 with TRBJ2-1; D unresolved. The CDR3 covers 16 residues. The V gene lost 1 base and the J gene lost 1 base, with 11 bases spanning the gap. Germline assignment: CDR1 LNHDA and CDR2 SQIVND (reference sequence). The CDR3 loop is CASSIGYSVSYNEQFF. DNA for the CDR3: TGTGCCAGTAGTATAGGTTATTCGGTTTCCTACAATGAGCAGTTCTTC.

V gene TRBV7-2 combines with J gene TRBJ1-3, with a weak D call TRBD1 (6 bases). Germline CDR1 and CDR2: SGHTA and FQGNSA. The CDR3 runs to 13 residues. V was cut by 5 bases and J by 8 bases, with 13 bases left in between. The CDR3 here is CASSTRGGDTIYF. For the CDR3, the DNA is TGTGCCAGCAGCACCCGAGGGGGGGACACCATATATTTT. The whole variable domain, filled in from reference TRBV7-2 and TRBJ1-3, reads GAGVSQSPSNKVTEKGKDVELRCDPISGHTALYWYRQSLGQGLEFLIYFQGNSAPDKSGLPSDRFSAERTGGSVSTLTIQRTQQEDSAVYLCASSTRGGDTIYFGEGSWLTVV.

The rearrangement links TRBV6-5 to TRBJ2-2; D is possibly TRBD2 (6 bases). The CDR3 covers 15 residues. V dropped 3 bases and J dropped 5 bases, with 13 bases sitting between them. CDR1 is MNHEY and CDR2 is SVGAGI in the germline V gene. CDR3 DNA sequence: TGTGCCAGCAGTTATCGGGGGATAAGTACCGGGGAGCTGTTTTTT. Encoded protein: CASSYRGISTGELFF.

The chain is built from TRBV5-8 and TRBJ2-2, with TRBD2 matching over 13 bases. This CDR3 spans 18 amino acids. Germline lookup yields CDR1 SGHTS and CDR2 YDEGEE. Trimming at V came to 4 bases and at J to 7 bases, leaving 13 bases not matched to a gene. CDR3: CASSPGSGLAGENGELFF. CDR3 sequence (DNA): TGTGCCAGCAGCCCCGGGAGTGGACTAGCGGGAGAAAACGGGGAGCTGTTTTTT.

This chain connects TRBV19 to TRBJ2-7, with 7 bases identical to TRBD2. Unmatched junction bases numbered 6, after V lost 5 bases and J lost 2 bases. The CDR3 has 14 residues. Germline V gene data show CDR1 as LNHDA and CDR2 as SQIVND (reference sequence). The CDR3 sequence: CASSRREAPYEQYF. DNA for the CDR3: TGTGCCAGTAGTCGCCGGGAGGCCCCCTACGAGCAGTACTTC. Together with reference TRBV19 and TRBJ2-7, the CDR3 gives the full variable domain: DGGITQSPKYLFRKEGQNVTLSCEQNLNHDAMYWYRQDPGQGLRLIYYSQIVNDFQKGDIAEGYSVSREKKESFPLTVTSAQKNPTAFYLCASSRREAPYEQYFGPGTRLTVT.

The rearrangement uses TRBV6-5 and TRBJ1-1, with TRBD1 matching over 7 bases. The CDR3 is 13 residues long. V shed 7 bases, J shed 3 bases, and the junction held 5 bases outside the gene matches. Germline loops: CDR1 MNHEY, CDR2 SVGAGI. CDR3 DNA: TGTGCCAGCACCAGACAGGGCCACACTGAAGCTTTCTTT. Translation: CASTRQGHTEAFF.

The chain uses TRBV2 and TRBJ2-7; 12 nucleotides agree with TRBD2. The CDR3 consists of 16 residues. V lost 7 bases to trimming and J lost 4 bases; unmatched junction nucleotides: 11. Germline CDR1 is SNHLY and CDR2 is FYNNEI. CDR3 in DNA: TGTGCCAGCAACCTGATACGGCTAGCGGGAGGGTACGAGCAGTACTTC. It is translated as CASNLIRLAGGYEQYF.

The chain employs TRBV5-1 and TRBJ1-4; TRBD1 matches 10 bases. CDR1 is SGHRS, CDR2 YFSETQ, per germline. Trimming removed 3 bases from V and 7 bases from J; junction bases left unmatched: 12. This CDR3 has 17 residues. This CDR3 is CASSSIPTGGEFEKLFF. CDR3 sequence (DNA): TGCGCCAGCAGCTCAATCCCGACAGGGGGCGAATTTGAAAAACTGTTTTTT.

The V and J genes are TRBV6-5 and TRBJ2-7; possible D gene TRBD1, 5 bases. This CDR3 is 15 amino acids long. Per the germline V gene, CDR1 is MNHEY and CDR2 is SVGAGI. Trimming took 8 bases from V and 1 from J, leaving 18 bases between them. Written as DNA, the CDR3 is TGTGCCAGCTCCCAAGGGGCAGGCGGATCCTACGAGCAGTACTTC. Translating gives CASSQGAGGSYEQYF.

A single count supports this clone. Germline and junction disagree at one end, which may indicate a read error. This CDR3 reads CSSSLSAGQGFF. As DNA, the CDR3 is TGTTCCAGCAGCTTATCCGCGGGACAGGGGTTCTTC. The V and J genes are TRBV7-9 and TRBJ2-7; TRBD1 matches at 10 bases. The CDR3 sequence is 12 residues long. Germline V lookup: CDR1 SEHNR, CDR2 FQNEAQ (reference sequence).

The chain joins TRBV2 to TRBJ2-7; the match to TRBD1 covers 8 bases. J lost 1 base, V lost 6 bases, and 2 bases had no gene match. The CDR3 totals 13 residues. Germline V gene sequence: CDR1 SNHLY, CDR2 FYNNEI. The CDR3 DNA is TGTGCCAGCAGAGGGACAGGTTCCTACGAGCAGTACTTC. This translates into CASRGTGSYEQYF.

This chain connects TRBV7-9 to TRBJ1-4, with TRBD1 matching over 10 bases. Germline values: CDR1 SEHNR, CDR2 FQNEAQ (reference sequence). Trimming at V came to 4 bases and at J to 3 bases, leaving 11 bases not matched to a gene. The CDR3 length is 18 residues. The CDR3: CASSSRGQGSVANEKLFF. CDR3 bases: TGTGCCAGCAGCTCACGGGGACAGGGGAGCGTTGCTAATGAAAAACTGTTTTTT. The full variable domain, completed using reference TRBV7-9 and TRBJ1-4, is DTGVSQNPRHKITKRGQNVTFRCDPISEHNRLYWYRQTLGQGPEFLTYFQNEAQLEKSRLLSDRFSAERPKGSFSTLEIQRTEQGDSAMYLCASSSRGQGSVANEKLFFGSGTQLSVL.

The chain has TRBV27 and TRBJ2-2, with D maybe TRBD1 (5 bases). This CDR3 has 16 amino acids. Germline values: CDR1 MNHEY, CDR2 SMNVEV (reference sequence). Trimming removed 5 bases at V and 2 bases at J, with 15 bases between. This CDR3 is CASSRYTRENTGELFF. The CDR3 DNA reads TGTGCCAGCAGTCGCTATACCAGGGAAAACACCGGGGAGCTGTTTTTT.

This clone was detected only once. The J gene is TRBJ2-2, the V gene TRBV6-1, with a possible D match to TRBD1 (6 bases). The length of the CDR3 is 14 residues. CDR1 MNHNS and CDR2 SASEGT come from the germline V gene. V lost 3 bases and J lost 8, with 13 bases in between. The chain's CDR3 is CASSEGARWGELFF. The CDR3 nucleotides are TGTGCCAGCAGTGAGGGGGCCCGGTGGGGGGAGCTGTTTTTT.

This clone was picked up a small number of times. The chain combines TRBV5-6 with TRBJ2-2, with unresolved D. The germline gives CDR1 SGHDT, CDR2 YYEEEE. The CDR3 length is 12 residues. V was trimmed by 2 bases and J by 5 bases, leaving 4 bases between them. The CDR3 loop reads CASSFQTGELFF. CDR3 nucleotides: TGTGCCAGCAGCTTTCAAACCGGGGAGCTGTTTTTT. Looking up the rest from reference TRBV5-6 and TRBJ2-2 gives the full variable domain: DAGVTQSPTHLIKTRGQQVTLRCSPKSGHDTVSWYQQALGQGPQFIFQYYEEEERQRGNFPDRFSGHQFPNYSSELNVNALLLGDSALYLCASSFQTGELFFGEGSRLTVL.

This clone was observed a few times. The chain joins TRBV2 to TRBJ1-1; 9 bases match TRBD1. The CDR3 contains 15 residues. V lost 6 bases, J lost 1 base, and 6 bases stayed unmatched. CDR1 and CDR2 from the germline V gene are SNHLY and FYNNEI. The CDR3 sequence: CASRAGTGPNTEAFF. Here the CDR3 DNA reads TGTGCCAGCAGGGCGGGGACAGGGCCGAACACTGAAGCTTTCTTT.

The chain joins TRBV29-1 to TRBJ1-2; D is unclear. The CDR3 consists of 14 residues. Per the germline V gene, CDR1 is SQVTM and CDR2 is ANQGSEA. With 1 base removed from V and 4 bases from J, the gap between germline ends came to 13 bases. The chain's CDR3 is CSVEAPSSPYGYTF. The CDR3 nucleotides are TGCAGCGTTGAAGCCCCATCCAGTCCCTATGGCTACACCTTC.

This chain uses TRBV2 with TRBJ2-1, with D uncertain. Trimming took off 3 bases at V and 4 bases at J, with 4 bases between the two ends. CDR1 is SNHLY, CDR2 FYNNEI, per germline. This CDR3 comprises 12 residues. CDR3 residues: CASSELYNEQFF. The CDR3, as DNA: TGTGCCAGCAGTGAGTTATACAATGAGCAGTTCTTC.

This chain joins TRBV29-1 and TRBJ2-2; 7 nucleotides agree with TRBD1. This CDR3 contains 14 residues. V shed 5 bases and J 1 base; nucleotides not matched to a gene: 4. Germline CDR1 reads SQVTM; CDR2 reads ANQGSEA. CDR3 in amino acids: CSVHRQGNTGELFF. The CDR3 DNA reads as TGCAGCGTTCATCGACAGGGGAACACCGGGGAGCTGTTTTTT.

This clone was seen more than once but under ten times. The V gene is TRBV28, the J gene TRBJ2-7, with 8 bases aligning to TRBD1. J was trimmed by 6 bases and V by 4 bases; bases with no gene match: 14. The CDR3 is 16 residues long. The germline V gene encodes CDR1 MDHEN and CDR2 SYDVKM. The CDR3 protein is CASSYPLGTGGPEQYF. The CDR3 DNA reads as TGTGCCAGCAGTTACCCCCTCGGGACAGGCGGTCCCGAGCAGTACTTC.

Written as DNA, the CDR3 is TGTGCCAGCAGTTTATTAGGCAGGAATGGCAATCAGCCCCAGCATTTT. Encoded protein: CASSLLGRNGNQPQHF. This rearrangement joins TRBV27 to TRBJ1-5; D ambiguous. The ends were cut back, 1 base at V and 2 bases at J, with 12 bases in the middle. CDR1 and CDR2 from the germline V gene are MNHEY and SMNVEV (reference sequence). CDR3 length: 16 residues.

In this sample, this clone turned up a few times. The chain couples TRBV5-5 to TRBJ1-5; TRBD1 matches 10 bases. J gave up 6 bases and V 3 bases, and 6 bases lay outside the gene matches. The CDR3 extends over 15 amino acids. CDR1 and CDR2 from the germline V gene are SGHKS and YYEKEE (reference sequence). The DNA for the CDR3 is TGTGCCAGCAGCTGGGGGACAGGGGAGGGTCAGCCCCAGCATTTT. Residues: CASSWGTGEGQPQHF.

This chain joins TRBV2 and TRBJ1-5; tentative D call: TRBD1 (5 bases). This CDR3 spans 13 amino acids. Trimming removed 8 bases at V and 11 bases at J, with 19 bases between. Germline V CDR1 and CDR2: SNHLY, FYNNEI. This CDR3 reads CASCPGSPWAQHF. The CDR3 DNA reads TGTGCCAGCTGTCCAGGGTCACCTTGGGCCCAGCATTTT.

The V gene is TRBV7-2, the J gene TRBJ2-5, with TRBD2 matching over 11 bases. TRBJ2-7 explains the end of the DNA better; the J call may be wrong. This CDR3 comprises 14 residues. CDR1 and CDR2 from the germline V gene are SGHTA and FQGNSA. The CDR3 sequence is CATSTRLAGSEQYF. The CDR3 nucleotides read TGTGCCACCTCTACTCGACTAGCGGGAAGCGAGCAGTACTTC.

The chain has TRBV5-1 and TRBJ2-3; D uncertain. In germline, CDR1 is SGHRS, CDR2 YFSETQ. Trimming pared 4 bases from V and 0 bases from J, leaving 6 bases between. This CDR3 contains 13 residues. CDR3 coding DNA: TGCGCCAGCAGCACCACTAGCACAGATACGCAGTATTTT. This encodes CASSTTSTDTQYF.

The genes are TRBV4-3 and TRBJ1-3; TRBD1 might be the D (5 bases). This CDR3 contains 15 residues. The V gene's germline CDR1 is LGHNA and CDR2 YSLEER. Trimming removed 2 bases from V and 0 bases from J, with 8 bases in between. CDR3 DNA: TGCGCCAGCAGCCAACAGGGAAGCTCTGGAAACACCATATATTTT. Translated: CASSQQGSSGNTIYF.

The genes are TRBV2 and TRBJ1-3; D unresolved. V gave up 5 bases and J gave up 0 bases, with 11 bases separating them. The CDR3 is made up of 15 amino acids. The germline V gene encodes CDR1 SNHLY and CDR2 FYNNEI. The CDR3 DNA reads TGTGCCAGCAGTACCGACGGAGGCTCTGGAAACACCATATATTTT. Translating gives CASSTDGGSGNTIYF.

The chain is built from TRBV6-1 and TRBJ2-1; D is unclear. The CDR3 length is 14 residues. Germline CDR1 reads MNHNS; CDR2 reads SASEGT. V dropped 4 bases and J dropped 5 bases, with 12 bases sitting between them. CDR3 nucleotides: TGTGCCAGCAGTGTAGATACTCGGGACAATGAGCAGTTCTTC. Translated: CASSVDTRDNEQFF.

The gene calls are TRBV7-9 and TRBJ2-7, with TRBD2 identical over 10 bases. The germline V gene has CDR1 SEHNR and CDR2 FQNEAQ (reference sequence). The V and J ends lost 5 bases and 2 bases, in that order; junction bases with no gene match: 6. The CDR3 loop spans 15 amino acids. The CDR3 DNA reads TGTGCCAGCAGCACGACACTAGCGGGGCCCTACGAGCAGTACTTC. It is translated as CASSTTLAGPYEQYF.